The T cell receptor (beta chain) under discussion was sequenced for a study of blood T cells in healthy people across ages. General study findings and limits: Diversity was estimated from one million T cells, and these estimates were considered underestimates.

As to this clonotype: Its antigen is currently unknown.

Looked up from germline, CDR1 is MDHEN and CDR2 is SYDVKM. This CDR3 has 14 residues. The authors ran a second PCR of roughly 6 to 12 cycles using a sample-barcoded 5' primer and a J-beta primer mix. TCRdb used MiXCR to reprocess the 5' RACE reads, holding one entry per CDR3 protein. The repertoire includes 750,000 to 1,000,000 distinct CDR3 sequences, about 29% of them detected once, and roughly 10% sits in the top ten. Peripheral blood samples of 9 to 10 milliliters were drawn from each donor. These data were also filed under a second study, of T cells of mothers and their children. That paper states: At a rate of 1.5 ug per 15 ul, cDNA synthesis received all of the extracted RNA. Thymic selection shapes TCR recombination output in related pairs, and it does so similarly in unrelated pairs.

This receptor was taken from a woman in her thirties or forties in good health. Material for sequencing was blood. The chain recombines TRBV28 with TRBJ2-4; 7 bases align to TRBD1. TRBJ2-7 matches the DNA end more closely, so the J call is doubtful. DNA of the CDR3: TGTGCCAGCAGGGGTACAGGGGTACCCTACGAGCAGTACTTC. As protein: CASRGTGVPYEQYF.